A single sample is the source of the 13 T cell receptor beta chains below, sequenced in a study of blood T cell repertoires in COVID-19. Here immunoSEQ multiplex PCR was the method, and the copy in TCRdb shows in-frame clones only, minus some. The top ten hold roughly 5.2% of the sample, which has approximately 250,000 clones, 86% seen once. Sample: peripheral blood. The receptors shown here come from a woman at least 80 years old with COVID-19, enrolled during active disease.

The V gene is TRBV27, the J gene TRBJ2-2; D possibly corresponds to TRBD2 (5 bases). This CDR3 contains 14 residues. Trimming took 9 bases from V and 0 from J, leaving 11 bases between them. CDR1 and CDR2 from the germline V gene are MNHEY and SMNVEV (reference sequence). CDR3 sequence: CARLSRANTGELFF. The CDR3 region has the DNA TGTGCCAGACTGTCGCGGGCGAACACCGGGGAGCTGTTTTTT.

V gene TRBV28 combines with J gene TRBJ1-3; TRBD1 aligns across 7 bases. Germline loops: CDR1 MDHEN, CDR2 SYDVKM. V dropped 5 bases and J dropped 4; count of bases not matched to a gene: 5. The CDR3 totals 14 residues. Here the CDR3 DNA reads TGTGCCAGCAGTGAACCGGGACAGGGAAACACCATATATTTT. Protein: CASSEPGQGNTIYF.

This clone was counted a single time. This chain links TRBV5-1 with TRBJ2-5; 13 nucleotides agree with TRBD2. Germline CDR1 and CDR2: SGHRS and YFSETQ. The trim removed 4 bases at V and 5 bases at J, leaving 5 bases unmatched. The CDR3 length is 15 residues. The CDR3 bases are TGCGCCAGCAGCCAAGGGACTAGCGGGGAGGAGACCCAGTACTTC. Translating gives CASSQGTSGEETQYF. Full variable domain (remainder filled in from reference TRBV5-1 and TRBJ2-5): KAGVTQTPRYLIKTRGQQVTLSCSPISGHRSVSWYQQTPGQGLQFLFEYFSETQRNKGNFPGRFSGRQFSNSRSEMNVSTLELGDSALYLCASSQGTSGEETQYFGPGTRLLVL.

The chain has TRBV11-2 and TRBJ1-4; a weak D match, TRBD1 (5 bases). The CDR3 sequence is 14 residues long. Deletions cut 5 bases from V and 2 bases from J, with 9 bases between. The V gene's germline CDR1 is SGHAT and CDR2 FQNNGV. The CDR3 sequence is CASSPGGTNEKLFF. Written as DNA, the CDR3 is TGTGCCAGCAGCCCGGGGGGGACTAATGAAAAACTGTTTTTT.

On this clone itself: The sample has other DNA sequences that encode this CDR3 too. The chain uses TRBV3-1 (or the pseudogene TRBV3-2) and TRBJ2-5, with D unclear. The CDR3 has 13 amino acids. The V and J ends lost 1 base and 5 bases respectively, with 8 bases between them. Germline V gene sequence: CDR1 LGHDT, CDR2 YNNKEL (reference sequence). For the CDR3, the DNA is TGTGCCAGCAGCCAAGGGCGCAGGGAGACCCAGTACTTC. The encoded protein is CASSQGRRETQYF.

This chain links TRBV30 with TRBJ2-7; the D gene is possibly TRBD2 (5 bases). The CDR3 is 12 amino acids. The germline V gene has CDR1 GTSNPN and CDR2 SVGIG (reference sequence). V shed 5 bases and J shed 4 bases, with 12 bases lying between them. In DNA form, the CDR3 reads TGTGCCTGGGGAGGCCTCGGGTACGAGCAGTACTTC. This gives the protein CAWGGLGYEQYF.

This chain joins TRBV7-9 and TRBJ1-2; no firm D call. The CDR3 runs to 12 residues. Germline V gives CDR1 SEHNR, CDR2 FQNEAQ (reference sequence). The V and J ends lost 3 bases and 8 bases respectively, with 10 bases between them. CDR3 residues: CASSFLLEGYTF. CDR3 coding DNA: TGTGCCAGCAGCTTCCTGTTAGAGGGCTACACCTTC.

The chain carries TRBV28 and TRBJ2-7; TRBD1 is a possible D gene (7 bases). Trimming left V 4 bases short and J 4 bases short, with 20 bases between. This CDR3 is built from 16 residues. Germline V gene sequence: CDR1 MDHEN, CDR2 SYDVKM. CDR3 residues: CASSSQSTGRRYEQYF. The CDR3 coding sequence is TGTGCCAGCAGTTCCCAGTCGACAGGGAGGAGGTACGAGCAGTACTTC.

The chain links TRBV11-2 to TRBJ2-1; 8 nucleotides match TRBD1. V lost 4 bases to trimming and J lost 9 bases; unmatched junction nucleotides: 8. The CDR3 is 14 amino acids. In germline, CDR1 is SGHAT, CDR2 FQNNGV. CDR3 coding DNA: TGTGCCAGCAGCTACCCCCTGGACAGGGTTGAGCAGTTCTTC. This translates into CASSYPLDRVEQFF.

The chain employs TRBV19 and TRBJ2-7; 7 nucleotides align to TRBD2. V shed 1 base, J shed 1 base, and the junction held 4 bases outside the gene matches. Germline CDR1 reads LNHDA; CDR2 reads SQIVND (reference sequence). The CDR3 length is 15 residues. The CDR3 DNA follows: TGTGCCAGTAGTATAGGAGCGGGGCCATCCTACGAGCAGTACGTC. This sequence encodes CASSIGAGPSYEQYV.

This clone was counted only a few times. The chain links TRBV12-3 or TRBV12-4 to TRBJ1-5; no clear D. V was clipped by 7 bases and J by 7 bases, with 14 bases between them. The CDR3 runs 13 residues. Here the CDR3 reads CASMAAGGQPQHF. The CDR3 DNA reads TGTGCCAGCATGGCGGCGGGCGGACAGCCCCAGCATTTT.

Concerning this clone itself: Distinct nucleotide sequences in the sample also encode this CDR3. The V gene is TRBV6-2 or TRBV6-3, the J gene TRBJ1-1, with D perhaps TRBD1 (5 bases). The CDR3 consists of 13 residues. The germline gives CDR1 MNHEY, CDR2 SVGEGT. V was shortened by 5 bases and J by 5 bases, with 12 bases between the two germline ends. CDR3 sequence (DNA): TGTGCCAGCAGTCCGGGGGGTCGGACTGAAGCTTTCTTT. Amino acid sequence: CASSPGGRTEAFF.

V is TRBV12-3 or TRBV12-4 and J is TRBJ1-2, with D possibly being TRBD1 (5 bases). CDR3 length: 13 residues. V was pared by 6 bases and J by 8 bases, with 16 bases between. The CDR3 is CASRGSPGLGYTF. As DNA, the CDR3 is TGTGCCAGCAGGGGGAGCCCGGGACTCGGCTACACCTTC.